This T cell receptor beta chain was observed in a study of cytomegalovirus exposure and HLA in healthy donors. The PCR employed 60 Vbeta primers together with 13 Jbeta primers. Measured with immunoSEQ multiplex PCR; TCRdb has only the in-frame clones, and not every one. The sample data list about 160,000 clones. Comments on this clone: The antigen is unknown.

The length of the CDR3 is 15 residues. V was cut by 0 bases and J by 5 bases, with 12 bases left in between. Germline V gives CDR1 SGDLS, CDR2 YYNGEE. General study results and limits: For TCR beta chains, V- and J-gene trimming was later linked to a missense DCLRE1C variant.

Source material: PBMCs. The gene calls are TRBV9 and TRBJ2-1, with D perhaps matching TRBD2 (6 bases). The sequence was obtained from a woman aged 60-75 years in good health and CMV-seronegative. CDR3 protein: CASSVGWDFNNEQFF. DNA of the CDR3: TGTGCCAGCAGCGTAGGCTGGGACTTTAACAATGAGCAGTTCTTC.